The 19 T cell receptor beta chains in this list originate from one sample, sequenced in a study of T cells after yellow fever vaccination. From the 5' RACE reads, TCRdb called clonotypes with MiXCR, one entry per CDR3 protein. The sample lists more than 300,000 distinct CDR3 sequences, around 6.8% occurring once. This material consisted of PBMCs, taken about 49 days after the first yellow fever vaccination. These receptors were taken from a man aged 18 to 30 who received the YFV17D yellow fever vaccine.

In this sample, this clonotype turned up a few times. The rearrangement links TRBV5-1 to TRBJ1-5; 7 bases agree with TRBD1. The length of the CDR3 is 14 residues. CDR1 and CDR2 (germline): SGHRS, YFSETQ. The ends lost 0 bases at V and 6 bases at J; junction bases unmatched: 3. For the CDR3, the DNA is TGCGCCAGCAGCTTGGTCGACAGGGCTCAGCCCCAGCATTTT. This encodes CASSLVDRAQPQHF.

The V call is TRBV4-1, the J call TRBJ2-1; D gene unclear. Between the trimmed V and J ends, which lost 4 bases and 0 bases, there was a span of 13 bases. Germline CDR1 MGHRA, CDR2 YSYEKL. This CDR3 has 16 amino acids. The CDR3 loop is CASSRGYISSYNEQFF. As DNA, the CDR3 is TGCGCCAGCAGCCGAGGATATATCAGCTCCTACAATGAGCAGTTCTTC.

This clonotype came up a few times. J is TRBJ2-5 and V is TRBV5-6; no firm D call. V shed 5 bases and J shed 2 bases, with 7 bases lying between them. In germline, CDR1 is SGHDT, CDR2 YYEEEE. The CDR3 consists of 12 residues. CDR3 in DNA: TGTGCCAGCAGTTGGTCACAAGAGACCCAGTACTTC. Translation gives CASSWSQETQYF. Together with reference TRBV5-6 and TRBJ2-5, the CDR3 gives the full variable domain: DAGVTQSPTHLIKTRGQQVTLRCSPKSGHDTVSWYQQALGQGPQFIFQYYEEEERQRGNFPDRFSGHQFPNYSSELNVNALLLGDSALYLCASSWSQETQYFGPGTRLLVL.

This clonotype showed up just a few times. The V call is TRBV10-3, the J call TRBJ1-2; D might be TRBD1 (6 bases). CDR3 length: 14 residues. V was pared by 2 bases and J by 1 base, with 8 bases between. Germline lookup yields CDR1 ENHRY and CDR2 SYGVKD. For the CDR3, the DNA is TGTGCCATCAGTGAGAACAGGGATAACTATGGCTACACCTTC. Protein product: CAISENRDNYGYTF.

This clonotype was observed a handful of times. The chain couples TRBV3-1 to TRBJ2-1, with D possibly being TRBD2 (6 bases). Trimming pared 4 bases from V and 10 bases from J, leaving 17 bases between. This CDR3 comprises 14 residues. The V gene's germline CDR1 is LGHDT and CDR2 YNNKEL (reference sequence). The CDR3 sequence is CASSRPHLAHEQFF. As DNA, the CDR3 is TGTGCCAGCAGCCGCCCCCATCTAGCGCACGAGCAGTTCTTC.

A few counts support this clonotype. CDR3: CASSSTLGLAGGITGANVLTF. CDR3 nucleotides: TGTGCCAGCAGCTCGACCTTGGGACTAGCGGGGGGAATCACTGGGGCCAACGTCCTGACTTTC. V usage is TRBV11-3 and J usage is TRBJ2-6; TRBD2 matches at 15 bases. V lost 4 bases to trimming and J lost 2 bases; unmatched junction nucleotides: 12. CDR1 SGHNT and CDR2 YENEEA come from the germline V gene. The CDR3 covers 21 residues.

Turning to this clonotype: At one end, the junction sequence differs from germline, possibly due to a read error. The chain links TRBV11-2 to TRBJ2-6, with 9 nucleotides matching TRBD1. CDR1 and CDR2 (germline): SGHAT, FQNNGV. This CDR3 has 17 residues. The CDR3 coding sequence is TGTGCCAGCAGCTTAGGCCCTGGGACAGGGAGAACCAACGTCCCGACTTTC. Translation: CASSLGPGTGRTNVPTF. Variable domain in full (rest from reference TRBV11-2 and TRBJ2-6): EAGVAQSPRYKIIEKRQSVAFWCNPISGHATLYWYQQILGQGPKLLIQFQNNGVVDDSQLPKDRFSAERLKGVDSTLKIQPAKLEDSAVYLCASSLGPGTGRTNVPTFGAGSRLTVL.

J is TRBJ1-6 and V is TRBV2; D possibly corresponds to TRBD1 (5 bases). This CDR3 region has 13 residues. V was cut by 7 bases and J by 7 bases, with 11 bases left in between. Germline CDR1 is SNHLY and CDR2 is FYNNEI. The CDR3 region is CASTSEGNSPLHF. Here the CDR3 DNA reads TGTGCCAGCACCTCCGAGGGGAATTCACCCCTCCACTTT.

This chain links TRBV3-1 with TRBJ2-7; D perhaps matches TRBD2 (6 bases). Germline V gene data show CDR1 as LGHDT and CDR2 as YNNKEL (reference sequence). The V end lost 0 bases, the J end lost 2 bases, and 20 bases lay between the germline ends. The CDR3 totals 18 residues. The DNA of the CDR3 is TGTGCCAGCAGCCAAGAGGGGGGATGGGAAAAACCCACCTACGAGCAGTACTTC. It is translated as CASSQEGGWEKPTYEQYF.

This clonotype was seen many times. The chain employs TRBV6-2 or TRBV6-3 and TRBJ2-1, with 8 nucleotides matching TRBD2. The V gene end was trimmed by 6 bases and the J gene end by 7 bases; junction bases not matched to a gene: 11. This CDR3 is built from 15 residues. The germline V gene encodes CDR1 MNHEY and CDR2 SVGEGT. The CDR3 DNA reads as TGTGCCAGCAGCCCCTTGGCGGGGGGCCGAAATGAGCAGTTCTTC. Translation gives CASSPLAGGRNEQFF.

In its sample, this clonotype was seen a few times. The V gene is TRBV24-1, the J gene TRBJ2-3; TRBD1 agrees at 8 bases. The CDR3 spans 13 residues. Per the germline V gene, CDR1 is KGHDR and CDR2 is SFDVKD. V was pared by 9 bases and J by 1 base, with 2 bases of the junction left unmatched. CDR3 residues: CATEGQGTDTQYF. The CDR3 nucleotides are TGTGCCACCGAGGGACAGGGCACAGATACGCAGTATTTT.

This clonotype was detected only a few times. This rearrangement joins TRBV2 to TRBJ2-2, with no clear D. V was pared by 9 bases and J by 6 bases, with 14 bases between. The CDR3 sequence is 13 residues long. Germline CDR1 SNHLY, CDR2 FYNNEI. The CDR3 DNA reads TGTGCCAGTAAAATGCGGTCGGCCGGGGAGCTGTTTTTT. Translating it yields CASKMRSAGELFF.

The chain carries TRBV5-1 and TRBJ2-2, with D possibly being TRBD2 (6 bases). Germline CDR1 and CDR2: SGHRS and YFSETQ. The CDR3 spans 16 residues. V lost 4 bases and J 4 bases, leaving 17 bases between the germline ends. DNA for the CDR3: TGCGCCAGCAGCGCGCGGGACGGAACTTTCACCGGGGAGCTGTTTTTT. This codes for CASSARDGTFTGELFF.

The chain combines TRBV6-5 with TRBJ2-2, with TRBD1 matching over 10 bases. J lost 0 bases, V lost 2 bases, and 3 bases had no gene match. The CDR3 runs to 17 residues. CDR1 is MNHEY and CDR2 is SVGAGI in the germline V gene. The CDR3 DNA sequence: TGTGCCAGCAGTTACGACGGGACAGGGGCGAACACCGGGGAGCTGTTTTTT. It is translated as CASSYDGTGANTGELFF.

At least ten counts were recorded for this clonotype. V and J are TRBV6-5 and TRBJ1-3; 8 bases agree with TRBD1. After removal of 0 bases from V and 0 bases from J, the junction contained 4 bases not matched to a gene. CDR3 length equals 17 residues. Germline CDR1 and CDR2: MNHEY and SVGAGI. The CDR3 spells CASSYSYRGSSGNTIYF. CDR3 in DNA: TGTGCCAGCAGTTACTCGTACAGGGGGAGCTCTGGAAACACCATATATTTT.

This clonotype was seen more than once but under ten times. The chain joins TRBV30 to TRBJ1-3, with D unclear. Germline CDR1 GTSNPN, CDR2 SVGIG (reference sequence). The CDR3 is made up of 12 amino acids. Trimming left V 5 bases short and J 5 bases short, with 10 bases between. The CDR3 loop is CAWSARRNTIYF. Written as DNA, the CDR3 is TGTGCCTGGTCGGCGAGAAGAAACACCATATATTTT.

This clonotype occurred many times. CDR3 in DNA: TGCAGTGCTAGCACGGGGAAGAATGAGCAGTTCTTC. This codes for CSASTGKNEQFF. The chain recombines TRBV20-1 with TRBJ2-1; a possible D gene is TRBD2 (5 bases). Germline V gives CDR1 DFQATT, CDR2 SNEGSKA (reference sequence). V was pared by 3 bases and J by 7 bases, with 10 bases between. The CDR3 has 12 amino acids.

The rearrangement uses TRBV19 and TRBJ2-2; TRBD2 agrees at 16 bases. The CDR3 length is 18 residues. Looked up from germline, CDR1 is LNHDA and CDR2 is SQIVND (reference sequence). With V trimmed by 7 bases and J by 1 base, 6 bases remained unmatched. The CDR3 loop reads CASNRGLAGGRNTGELFF. CDR3 sequence (DNA): TGTGCCAGTAATAGGGGACTAGCGGGGGGGCGGAACACCGGGGAGCTGTTTTTT.

V is TRBV9 and J is TRBJ1-1; D is perhaps TRBD1 (6 bases). Germline-derived CDR1 and CDR2 are SGDLS and YYNGEE. This CDR3 region has 15 residues. The V end was cut by 4 bases, the J end by 4 bases, with 17 bases between. CDR3 sequence reads: CASSRGGVLVTEAFF. In nucleotides, the CDR3 is TGTGCCAGCAGCAGAGGGGGGGTCTTAGTCACTGAAGCTTTCTTT.